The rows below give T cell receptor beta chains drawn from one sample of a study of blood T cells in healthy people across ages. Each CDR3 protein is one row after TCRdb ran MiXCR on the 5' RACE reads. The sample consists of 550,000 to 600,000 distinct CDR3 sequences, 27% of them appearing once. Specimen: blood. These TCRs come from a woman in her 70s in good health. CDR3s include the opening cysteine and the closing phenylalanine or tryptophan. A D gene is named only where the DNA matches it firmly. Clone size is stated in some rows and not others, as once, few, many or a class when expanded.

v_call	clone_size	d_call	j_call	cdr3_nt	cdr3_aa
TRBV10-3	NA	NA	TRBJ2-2	TGTGCCATCAAGTCCGATATCCTCACCGGGGAGCTGTTTTTT	CAIKSDILTGELFF
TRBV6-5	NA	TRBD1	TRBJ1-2	TGTGCCAGCAGAGCGTCACAGGGGTGGGGCTACACCTTC	CASRASQGWGYTF
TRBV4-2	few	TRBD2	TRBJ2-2	TGTGCCAGCAGCTGGGGACTAGCGGCTAACACCGGGGAGCTGTTTTTT	CASSWGLAANTGELFF
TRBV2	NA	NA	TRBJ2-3	TGTGCCAGCATGGCAGACACAGATACGCAGTATTTT	CASMADTDTQYF
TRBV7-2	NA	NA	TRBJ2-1	TGTGCCAGCAGCTTAAAGCGGGTAGGCTACAATGAGCAGTTCTTC	CASSLKRVGYNEQFF
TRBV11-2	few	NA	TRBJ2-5	TGTGCCAGCAGCTCCTGGGTGGCGAGGTCCCAAGGAAAAGAGACCCAGTACTTC	CASSSWVARSQGKETQYF
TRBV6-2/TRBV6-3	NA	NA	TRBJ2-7	TGTGCCAGCAGTCCCCCGGGGGCTAGCGGCTACGAGCAGTACTTC	CASSPPGASGYEQYF
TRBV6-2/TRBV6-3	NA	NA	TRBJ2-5	TGTGCCAGCAGTACTCTCCAAGCGGCGCAAGAGACCCAGTACTTC	CASSTLQAAQETQYF
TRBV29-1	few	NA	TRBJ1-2	TGCAGCGTTGACGAGAATGGCTACACCTTC	CSVDENGYTF
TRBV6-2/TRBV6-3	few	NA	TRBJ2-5	TGTGCCAGCAGTTACGGGAGCTTTCGCGGAGAGACCCAGTACTTC	CASSYGSFRGETQYF
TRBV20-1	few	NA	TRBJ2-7	TGCAGTGCGCTACCCAGGGGCCCTAAACGCTACGAGCAGTACTTC	CSALPRGPKRYEQYF
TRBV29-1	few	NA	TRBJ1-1	TGCAGCGTTGCATCAACTCCTAACACTGAAGCTTTCTTT	CSVASTPNTEAFF
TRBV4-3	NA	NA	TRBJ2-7	TGCGCCAGCAGCCAGGCTACTACGGATGGGGTCGTCTACGAGCAGTACTTC	CASSQATTDGVVYEQYF
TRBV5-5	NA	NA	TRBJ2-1	TGTGCCAGCAGCTCCAGGAGGGGGAGAAATGAGCAGTTCTTC	CASSSRRGRNEQFF
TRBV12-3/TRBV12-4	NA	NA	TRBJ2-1	TGTGCCAGCAGCCGGCGCCGGATCAATGAGCAGTTCTTC	CASSRRRINEQFF
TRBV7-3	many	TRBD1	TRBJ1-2	TGTGCCAGCAGCTTCGACTCAGGGGGCCGCAACTATGGCTACACCTTC	CASSFDSGGRNYGYTF
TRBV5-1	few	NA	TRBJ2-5	TGCGCCAGCAGCTTGTCCAGGGTGGAAGAGACCCAGTACTTC	CASSLSRVEETQYF
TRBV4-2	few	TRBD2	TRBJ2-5	TGTGCCAGCAGCCAAGATGTTGCTAGCGGCACCCCAGGGACCCAGTACTTC	CASSQDVASGTPGTQYF
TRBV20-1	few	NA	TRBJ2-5	TGCAGTGCTGGAGAGACAGGTGAAGAGACCCAGTACTTC	CSAGETGEETQYF
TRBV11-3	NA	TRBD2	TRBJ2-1	TGTGCCAGCAGCCGCGGGGGAATCAACAATGAGCAGTTCTTC	CASSRGGINNEQFF
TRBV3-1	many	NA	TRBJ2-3	TGTGCCAGCAGCCAGTACACAGATACGCAGTATTTT	CASSQYTDTQYF
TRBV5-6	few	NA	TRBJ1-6	TGTGCCAGCAGAGCGGGGCTCAGCTCCTATAATTCACCCCTCCACTTT	CASRAGLSSYNSPLHF
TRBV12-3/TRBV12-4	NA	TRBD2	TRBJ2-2	TGTGCCAGCAGTCCCCGGGACTACCTGAACACCGGGGAGCTGTTTTTT	CASSPRDYLNTGELFF
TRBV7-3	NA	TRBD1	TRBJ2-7	TGTGCCAGCAGCCCGAGAGGGGGCATCACCTACGAGCAGTACTTC	CASSPRGGITYEQYF
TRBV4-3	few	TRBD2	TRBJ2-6	TGCGCCAGCAGCCCGGGGACTAGCGGTCGGTCTGGGGCCAACGTCCTGACTTTC	CASSPGTSGRSGANVLTF
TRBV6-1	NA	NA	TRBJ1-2	TGTGCCAGCAGTGACATGACAGGTCCAGGAAGCTACACCTTC	CASSDMTGPGSYTF
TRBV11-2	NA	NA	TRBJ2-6	TGTGCCAGCAGCTCGAAACCGGGACGCACCTCTGGGGCCAACGTCCTGACTTTC	CASSSKPGRTSGANVLTF
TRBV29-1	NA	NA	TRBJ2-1	TGCAGCGGTGGTGGACGAGAGCAGTTCTTC	CSGGGREQFF
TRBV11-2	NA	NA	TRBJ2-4	TGTGCCAGCAGCTTAGACCCGATGGTAGACATTCAGTACTTC	CASSLDPMVDIQYF
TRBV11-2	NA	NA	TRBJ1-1	TGTGCCAGCAGCTTAGATATGAGGCGCGGAATTGAAGCTTTCTTT	CASSLDMRRGIEAFF
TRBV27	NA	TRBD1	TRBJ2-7	TGTGCCAGCAGTCCCCGGGACAGGGCCACCTACGAGCAGTACTTC	CASSPRDRATYEQYF
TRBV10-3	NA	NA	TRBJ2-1	TGTGCCATCAGAGACAGTCACAATGAGCAGTTCTTC	CAIRDSHNEQFF
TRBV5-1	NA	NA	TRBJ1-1	TGCGCCAGCAGCTTGGGGCACAGAATGAACACTGAAGCTTTCTTT	CASSLGHRMNTEAFF
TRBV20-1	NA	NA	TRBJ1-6	TGCAGTGCTAGAATCCAGGGAACCCGAAATTCACCCCTCCACTTT	CSARIQGTRNSPLHF
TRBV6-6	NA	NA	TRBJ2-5	TGTGCCAGCAGTTACGACGGAACGGACGGGACCCAGTACTTC	CASSYDGTDGTQYF
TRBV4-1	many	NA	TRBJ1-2	TGCGCCAGCAGCCAGGGGTCCGGTAACTATGGCTACACCTTC	CASSQGSGNYGYTF
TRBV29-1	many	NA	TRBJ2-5	TGCAGCGTTGGCAGAAACGGGGGCCAAGAGACCCAGTACTTC	CSVGRNGGQETQYF
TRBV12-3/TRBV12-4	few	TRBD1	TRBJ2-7	TGTGCCAGCAGAAACGGACAGGGGGCCTTCGAGCAGTACTTC	CASRNGQGAFEQYF
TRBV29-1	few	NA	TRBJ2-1	TGCAGCGTAGACACTAGAATCGATGAGCAGTTCTTC	CSVDTRIDEQFF
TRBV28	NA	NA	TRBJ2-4	TGTGCCAGCAGTTTCCGACGGGAGCATATAAACATTCAGTACTTC	CASSFRREHINIQYF
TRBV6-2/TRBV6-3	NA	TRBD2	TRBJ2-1	TGTGCCAGCAGTTTCCGCCGGGGGGGTAATGAGCAGTTCTTC	CASSFRRGGNEQFF
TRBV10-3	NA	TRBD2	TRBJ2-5	TGTGCCATCAGTGCGACTAGCGGGGCGGGGGAGACCCAGTACTTC	CAISATSGAGETQYF
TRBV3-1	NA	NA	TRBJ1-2	TGTGCCAGCAGCCGGGGGGGGGCCGAGTATGGCTACACCTTC	CASSRGGAEYGYTF
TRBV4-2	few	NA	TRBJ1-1	TGTGCCAGCAGCCACCGGGGGAACACTGAAGCTTTCTTT	CASSHRGNTEAFF
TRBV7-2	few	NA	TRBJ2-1	TGTGCCAACCACAAGAACAATGAGCAGTTCTTC	CANHKNNEQFF
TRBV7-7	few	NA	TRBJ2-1	TGTGCTAGCAGCTTAGATGGACTTTACAATGAGCAGTTCTTC	CASSLDGLYNEQFF
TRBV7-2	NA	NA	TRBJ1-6	TGTGCCAGCAACTCGGGGCACTATAATTCACCCCTCCACTTT	CASNSGHYNSPLHF
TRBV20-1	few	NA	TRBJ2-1	TGCAGTGCTAGTAACACCCGCTCCTACAATGAGCAGTTCTTC	CSASNTRSYNEQFF
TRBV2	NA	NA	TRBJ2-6	TGTGCCAGCGGCCCAGGAGTTTCTGGGGCCAACGTCCTGACTTTC	CASGPGVSGANVLTF
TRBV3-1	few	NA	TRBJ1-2	TGTGCCAGCAGCCGAGGAGCGGTCGGGTTCTATGGCTACACCTTC	CASSRGAVGFYGYTF
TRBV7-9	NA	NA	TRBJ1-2	TGTGCCAGCAGCTCATCTGGCTACGGGAGCTACACCTTC	CASSSSGYGSYTF
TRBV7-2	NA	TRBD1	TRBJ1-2	TGTGCCAGCAGCTCAAAGCAGGGACAGTATGGCTACACCTTC	CASSSKQGQYGYTF
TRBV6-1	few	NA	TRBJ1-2	TGTGCCAGCAGTGATACGGACAAGCCCTATGGCTACACCTTC	CASSDTDKPYGYTF
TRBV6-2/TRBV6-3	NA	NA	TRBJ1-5	TGTGCCAGCAGTTTGCAACAGAGTTATCAGCCCCAGCATTTT	CASSLQQSYQPQHF
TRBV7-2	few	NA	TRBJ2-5	TGTGCCAGCAGCTTAGGCGGGGGCATGGGGACCCAGTACTTC	CASSLGGGMGTQYF
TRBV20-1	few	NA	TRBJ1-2	TGCAGTGCTAGGCCCCCCGACTATGGCTACACCTTC	CSARPPDYGYTF
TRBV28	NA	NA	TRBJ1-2	TGTGCCAGCAACCGCCCAATGGGCCTAGGGGGCTACACCTTC	CASNRPMGLGGYTF
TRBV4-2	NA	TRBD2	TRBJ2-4	TGTGCCAGCAGCCCCCGGGTAGCGGGGGGGGAAAACATTCAGTACTTC	CASSPRVAGGENIQYF
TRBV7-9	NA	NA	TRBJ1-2	TGTGCCAGCAGCCGACGACAAGAAGACAGTTATTTGAATGGCTACCCCTTC	CASSRRQEDSYLNGYPF
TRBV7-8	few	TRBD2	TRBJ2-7	TGTGCCAGCACCCCTCAGTCGGGGGGGTCCTACGAGCAGTACTTC	CASTPQSGGSYEQYF